The rows below give T cell receptor beta chains drawn from one sample of a study of T cells in Graves' hyperthyroidism and ophthalmopathy. TCRdb re-called the multiplex PCR reads through MiXCR, storing one row per CDR3 protein. The sample consists of about half a million distinct CDR3 sequences, roughly 25% of them appearing once. Sequencing input: blood. These receptors were obtained from a woman aged 25 to 39 with Graves' ophthalmopathy. Each CDR3 is given with its conserved first and last residue. A D gene is named only where the DNA matches it firmly. Size tells how often a clone was seen (once, few, many) or the class of an expanded clone, and some rows leave it out.

>TRBV7-2|TRBD2|many|TRBJ2-5
CASSIQGGGGETQYF
TGTGCCAGCAGTATTCAGGGCGGGGGAGGGGAGACCCAGTACTTC
>TRBV10-3|NA|many|TRBJ1-1
CAISGQPLNTEAFF
TGTGCCATCAGTGGACAGCCACTAAACACTGAAGCTTTCTTT
>TRBV18|NA|few|TRBJ1-1
CASSARGGSYTEAFF
TGTGCCAGCTCGGCCCGCGGGGGTAGTTACACTGAAGCTTTCTTT
>TRBV28|NA|NA|TRBJ1-2
CASSFRGDGGYTF
TGTGCCAGCAGTTTTAGAGGGGATGGGGGCTACACCTTC
>TRBV6-1|NA|many|TRBJ2-7
CASSEEAYSSYEQYF
TGTGCCAGCAGTGAAGAGGCCTACAGCTCCTACGAGCAGTACTTC
>TRBV6-5|TRBD1|many|TRBJ1-2
CASSYSFGTGKNYGYTF
TGTGCCAGCAGTTACTCGTTCGGGACAGGGAAAAACTATGGCTACACCTTC
>TRBV5-1|TRBD1|NA|TRBJ2-6
CASSLRFLHQGELAGANVLTF
TGCGCCAGCAGCTTGCGGTTTTTGCATCAGGGGGAGCTGGCTGGGGCCAACGTCCTGACTTTC
>TRBV6-5|NA|many|TRBJ1-1
CASSYPVGDTEAFF
TGTGCCAGCAGTTACCCCGTAGGGGACACTGAAGCTTTCTTT
>TRBV6-5|NA|few|TRBJ1-1
CASSYSRQTNTEAFF
TGTGCCAGCAGTTACTCGCGACAGACGAACACTGAAGCTTTCTTT
>TRBV7-9|NA|many|TRBJ2-7
CASSFREWHYEQYF
TGTGCCAGCAGCTTCAGGGAGTGGCACTACGAGCAGTACTTC
>TRBV7-3|NA|NA|TRBJ1-2
CASSLRRAAGQNRTTNYGYTF
TGTGCCAGCAGCTTAAGGCGGGCGGCAGGGCAAAACCGAACTACTAACTATGGCTACACCTTC
>TRBV7-9|NA|NA|TRBJ1-2
CASTPGGTYGYTF
TGTGCCAGCACCCCGGGGGGGACCTATGGCTACACCTTC
>TRBV28|NA|many|TRBJ1-5
CASWASGEGQPQHF
TGTGCCAGCTGGGCTTCGGGGGAAGGCCAGCCCCAGCATTTT
>TRBV6-5|NA|many|TRBJ2-2
CASSYSQLNTGELFF
TGTGCCAGCAGTTACTCGCAGTTAAACACCGGGGAGCTGTTTTTT
>TRBV11-2|NA|NA|TRBJ1-3
CASSWGRLGSGNTIYF
TGTGCCAGCAGCTGGGGACGGCTGGGCTCTGGAAACACCATATATTTT
>TRBV20-1|NA|NA|TRBJ1-5
CSAPLPSNQPQHF
TGCAGTGCTCCGCTCCCCAGCAATCAGCCCCAGCATTTT
>TRBV7-9|NA|few|TRBJ1-1
CASSWPSLNTEAFF
TGTGCCAGCAGCTGGCCCAGTCTGAACACTGAAGCTTTCTTT
>TRBV2|NA|many|TRBJ2-7
CASSGRRGPYEQYF
TGTGCCAGCAGTGGACGTCGGGGGCCCTACGAGCAGTACTTC
>TRBV20-1|NA|NA|TRBJ1-5
CSARDSGRLNQPQHF
TGCAGTGCTAGAGATTCAGGACGCTTGAATCAGCCCCAGCATTTT
>TRBV4-1|TRBD1|NA|TRBJ2-4
CASSHPGQGGSKNIQYF
TGCGCCAGCAGCCACCCGGGACAGGGTGGTTCCAAAAACATTCAGTACTTC
>TRBV20-1|TRBD2|few|TRBJ2-7
CSARDGLAAGGEQYF
TGCAGTGCTAGGGACGGACTAGCGGCCGGGGGGGAGCAGTACTTC
>TRBV18|NA|many|TRBJ1-1
CASSLPFWTEAFF
TGTGCCAGCTCACTACCCTTTTGGACTGAAGCTTTCTTT
>TRBV10-3|TRBD2|NA|TRBJ2-7
CAINPGTNYEQYF
TGTGCCATCAACCCCGGGACTAACTACGAGCAGTACTTC
>TRBV6-1|NA|NA|TRBJ1-5
CASSDPLVQLAQHF
TGTGCCAGCAGTGATCCCCTGGTTCAGTTGGCCCAGCATTTT
>TRBV6-1|NA|few|TRBJ1-1
CASSRKPGTEAFF
TGTGCCAGCAGTCGGAAACCAGGGACTGAAGCTTTCTTT
>TRBV6-1|NA|NA|TRBJ2-4
CASSGSGVSKNIQYF
TGTGCCAGCAGTGGATCGGGGGTATCCAAAAACATTCAGTACTTC
>TRBV6-1|TRBD1|many|TRBJ2-5
CASRGDREGGQETQYF
TGTGCCAGCAGGGGGGACAGGGAGGGGGGACAAGAGACCCAGTACTTC
>TRBV28|NA|many|TRBJ2-7
CASRAGSSNEQYF
TGTGCCAGCCGTGCGGGGTCCTCTAACGAGCAGTACTTC
>TRBV20-1|NA|many|TRBJ1-3
CSARAPPGLGANSGNTIYF
TGCAGTGCTAGAGCTCCACCAGGGTTGGGGGCAAACTCTGGAAACACCATATATTTT
>TRBV7-2|NA|many|TRBJ2-5
CASSLNREETQYF
TGTGCCAGCAGCTTAAACAGGGAAGAGACCCAGTACTTC
>TRBV6-1|TRBD1|NA|TRBJ1-5
CASSVLRGTGGTQPQHF
TGTGCCAGCAGTGTCCTCAGAGGGACAGGGGGAACTCAGCCCCAGCATTTT
>TRBV28|NA|many|TRBJ1-5
CASSEDQPQHF
TGTGCCAGCAGTGAAGATCAGCCCCAGCATTTT
>TRBV9|NA|many|TRBJ1-3
CASSVAPNSGNTIYF
TGTGCCAGCAGCGTAGCACCGAACTCTGGAAACACCATATATTTT
>TRBV5-1|NA|many|TRBJ1-2
CASSLAGIGYGYTF
TGCGCCAGCAGCTTGGCCGGTATTGGCTATGGCTACACCTTC
>TRBV7-2|NA|many|TRBJ1-1
CASSWGFTEAFF
TGTGCCAGCAGCTGGGGGTTTACTGAAGCTTTCTTT
>TRBV6-1|NA|few|TRBJ1-5
CASSTSLNQPQHF
TGTGCCAGCAGCACATCACTGAATCAGCCCCAGCATTTT
>TRBV3-1|NA|many|TRBJ1-1
CASSQGIGGLNTEAFF
TGTGCCAGCAGCCAAGGGATTGGGGGGCTGAACACTGAAGCTTTCTTT
>TRBV20-1|NA|many|TRBJ1-1
CSARDPTGEAFF
TGCAGTGCTAGAGATCCCACAGGCGAAGCTTTCTTT
>TRBV12-3/TRBV12-4|TRBD1|NA|TRBJ1-5
CASSPGQRRMGNQPQHF
TGTGCCAGCAGTCCGGGACAGCGGCGGATGGGCAATCAGCCCCAGCATTTT
>TRBV12-3/TRBV12-4|NA|many|TRBJ1-5
CASSSGTTSNQPQHF
TGTGCCAGCAGCTCCGGGACAACAAGCAATCAGCCCCAGCATTTT
>TRBV25-1|NA|NA|TRBJ2-7
CASSGLRAAIHSYEQYF
TGTGCCAGCAGTGGCCTTCGGGCAGCGATTCACTCCTACGAGCAGTACTTC
>TRBV12-5|NA|once|TRBJ1-1
CASGLERSTEAFF
TGTGCTAGTGGTTTGGAACGAAGCACTGAAGCTTTCTTT
>TRBV24-1|NA|many|TRBJ1-3
CATSDGALGGNTIYF
TGTGCCACCAGTGACGGGGCGCTGGGTGGAAACACCATATATTTT
>TRBV19|NA|many|TRBJ1-1
CASSINLGVNTEAFF
TGTGCCAGTAGTATCAATCTCGGGGTGAACACTGAAGCTTTCTTT
>TRBV5-1|TRBD2|few|TRBJ2-1
CASRGGSGTYDDEQFF
TGCGCCAGCAGGGGGGGGTCGGGGACTTATGACGATGAGCAGTTCTTC
>TRBV7-9|TRBD2|NA|TRBJ2-7
CASRSSGKTYEQYF
TGTGCCAGCAGGTCTAGCGGGAAGACCTACGAGCAGTACTTC
>TRBV7-2|NA|many|TRBJ1-1
CASSPRQAAAAFF
TGTGCCAGCAGCCCGAGACAGGCCGCCGCTGCTTTCTTT
>TRBV19|NA|many|TRBJ1-2
CASSIDLFAEQVYGYTF
TGTGCCAGTAGTATAGATCTCTTCGCGGAACAGGTTTATGGCTACACCTTC
>TRBV28|NA|many|TRBJ2-2
CASSKDSPTGELFF
TGTGCCAGCAGTAAGGACAGTCCCACCGGGGAGCTGTTTTTT
>TRBV19|NA|NA|TRBJ1-5
CASSWPGTGQPQHF
TGTGCCAGTAGTTGGCCAGGGACGGGTCAGCCCCAGCATTTT
>TRBV5-1|NA|many|TRBJ1-1
CASSSMTGLNTEAFF
TGCGCCAGCAGCTCGATGACAGGTTTGAACACTGAAGCTTTCTTT
>TRBV20-1|TRBD1|many|TRBJ2-7
CSARGRQGVNVYEQYF
TGCAGTGCTAGAGGCCGACAGGGCGTCAACGTGTACGAGCAGTACTTC
>TRBV4-1|NA|NA|TRBJ2-2
CASSHSRTGELCF
TGCGCCAGCAGCCACTCCAGAACCGGGGAGCTGTGTTTT
>TRBV29-1|NA|few|TRBJ1-1
CSVETPPQGPEYTEAFF
TGCAGCGTTGAAACCCCTCCCCAGGGCCCGGAGTACACTGAAGCTTTCTTT
>TRBV28|NA|many|TRBJ2-5
CASSLRLSKETQYF
TGTGCCAGCAGTTTAAGGCTTTCCAAAGAGACCCAGTACTTC
>TRBV5-1|TRBD1|many|TRBJ1-1
CASSSGQGVEAFF
TGCGCCAGCAGCTCGGGACAGGGGGTTGAAGCTTTCTTT
>TRBV7-3|NA|many|TRBJ2-7
CASSLSSNSYEQYF
TGTGCCAGCAGCTTAAGTAGCAACTCCTACGAGCAGTACTTC